This T cell receptor (beta chain) was retrieved from a study of metastatic and nonmetastatic thyroid tumors. Overall study context: Samples came from malignant and benign thyroid patients, and repertoires were compared across blood and tumor or nodule tissue.

CDR1 MDHEN and CDR2 SYDVKM come from the germline V gene. Losses at the gene ends were 8 bases for V and 2 bases for J; bases not matched to a gene: 7. The CDR3 sequence is 14 residues long. A note on this clone: Its antigen is undetermined.

The study, taken as a whole, reports: For both blood and tumor, malignant thyroid tumors reportedly showed significantly higher TCR beta diversity than benign nodules did.

Thyroid surgery was performed in patients who had received no treatment beforehand. As originally analysed: A papillary thyroid cancer distant-metastasis classifier was built from CDR3 differences across clinicopathological groups. MiXCR was used by TCRdb to re-call the PCR reads. TCRdb, not the authors, supplied the V and J calls. The profile shows approximately 17,000 clones, roughly 24% of them singletons. The clonotype was recovered from a female donor with papillary thyroid cancer or a benign thyroid nodule (not recorded which). Some clones in this sample may be carry-over from other donors' samples. This rearrangement joins TRBV28 to TRBJ1-2, with 8 bases that match TRBD1. Source material: adjacent normal tissue. The CDR3 region is CASSDRVRNYGYTF. CDR3 nucleotides: TGTGCCAGCTCGGACAGGGTCCGCAACTATGGCTACACCTTC.